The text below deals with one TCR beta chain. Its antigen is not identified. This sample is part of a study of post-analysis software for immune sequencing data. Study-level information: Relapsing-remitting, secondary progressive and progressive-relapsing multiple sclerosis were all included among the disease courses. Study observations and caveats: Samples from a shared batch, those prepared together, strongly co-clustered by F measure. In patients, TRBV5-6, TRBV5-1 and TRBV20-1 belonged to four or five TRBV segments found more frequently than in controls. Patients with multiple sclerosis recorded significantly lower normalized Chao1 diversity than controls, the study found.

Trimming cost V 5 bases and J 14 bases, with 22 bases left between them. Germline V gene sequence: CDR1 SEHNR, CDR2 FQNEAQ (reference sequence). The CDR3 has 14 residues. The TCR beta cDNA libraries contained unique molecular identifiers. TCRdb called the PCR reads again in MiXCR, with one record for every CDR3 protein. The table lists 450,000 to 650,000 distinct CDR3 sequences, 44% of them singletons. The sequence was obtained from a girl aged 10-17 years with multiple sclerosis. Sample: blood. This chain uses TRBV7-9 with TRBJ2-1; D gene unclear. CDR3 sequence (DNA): TGTGCCAGCAGCCTCTCCCTAGTAAATCCCTCCGAGTTCTTC. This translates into CASSLSLVNPSEFF.